This T cell receptor beta chain was documented in a study of blood T cell repertoires in COVID-19. For the study at large: The analysed material was cDNA or gDNA that came from T cells, B-cell-depleted T cells, or PBMCs.

The germline CDR1 and CDR2 sequences are KGHDR and SFDVKD. The CDR3 is made up of 15 amino acids. With V trimmed by 6 bases and J by 5 bases, 7 bases remained unmatched. In the source study's methods: Amplification from reference gene primers served as the basis for estimated nucleated cell counts. This table comes from immunoSEQ multiplex PCR, and its TCRdb copy is limited to in-frame clones, with some not included. V and J calls and clone size are given by that table; D and trimming were obtained from the DNA. The table has roughly 190,000 clones, 70% to 80% seen once. The specimen was peripheral blood. The V and J genes are TRBV24-1 and TRBJ2-7, with 12 nucleotides matching TRBD1. This TCR came from a woman between 45 and 60 years old with acute or convalescent COVID-19. The CDR3 loop is CATSMGGQGANEQYF. In nucleotides, the CDR3 is TGTGCCACCAGTATGGGGGGACAGGGGGCAAACGAGCAGTACTTC.